The rows below give T cell receptor beta chains drawn from one sample of a study of blood T cell repertoires in COVID-19. Sequenced by immunoSEQ multiplex PCR; TCRdb stores in-frame clones only, minus some. The sample holds 300,000 or so clones, 80% to 90% seen once. Specimen: peripheral blood. These receptors were obtained from a woman between 40 and 50 years old who had recovered from COVID-19. Both conserved end residues are part of each CDR3. D genes are given only for firm matches. Clone size is given for some rows only: seen once, a few or many times, or a class if the clone is expanded.

CDR3 protein	CDR3 DNA	clone size	D gene	V gene	J gene
CASSSGFWTGELFF	TGTGCCAGCAGCTCAGGCTTTTGGACCGGGGAGCTGTTTTTT	once	-	TRBV5-6	TRBJ2-2
CASSYSANQPQHF	TGTGCCAGCAGTTACTCGGCTAATCAGCCCCAGCATTTT	-	-	TRBV6-5	TRBJ1-5
CASRRLQDARVANTEAFF	TGTGCCAGCAGGAGGCTCCAGGACGCCAGGGTGGCGAACACTGAAGCTTTCTTT	-	-	TRBV7-9	TRBJ1-1
CASSLLAGESNEQYF	TGCGCCAGCAGCCTCCTAGCGGGCGAGAGCAACGAGCAGTACTTC	-	TRBD2	TRBV4-3	TRBJ2-7
CATGDSNTGELFF	TGTGCCACCGGGGACTCGAACACCGGGGAGCTGTTTTTT	once	-	TRBV24-1	TRBJ2-2
CASTPVGGILGTQYF	TGTGCCAGCACCCCAGTGGGAGGGATTCTCGGGACCCAGTACTTC	-	TRBD2	TRBV7-2	TRBJ2-5
CASSGTGTGSSYEQYF	TGTGCCAGCAGCGGTACCGGGACAGGGAGCTCCTACGAGCAGTACTTC	-	TRBD1	TRBV5-4	TRBJ2-7
CASSLAGGRIGTQYF	TGCGCCAGCAGCTTGGCAGGGGGGCGCATCGGGACCCAGTACTTC	once	-	TRBV5-1	TRBJ2-5
CASSRYAQGLNEKLFF	TGTGCCAGCAGTCGATACGCCCAGGGCCTTAATGAAAAACTGTTTTTT	-	-	TRBV6-6	TRBJ1-4
CASSYSIQRGGYTF	TGTGCCAGCAGTTACTCGATACAAAGAGGTGGCTACACCTTC	-	-	TRBV6-5	TRBJ1-2
CASSPIPGGIGETQYF	TGTGCCAGCTCACCAATTCCAGGGGGCATAGGGGAGACCCAGTACTTC	-	TRBD1	TRBV18	TRBJ2-5
CASSLEQGGAGANVLTF	TGTGCCAGCAGCTTAGAACAGGGGGGGGCTGGGGCCAACGTCCTGACTTTC	-	-	TRBV7-6	TRBJ2-6
CASSQDPTSWYQETQYF	TGTGCCAGCAGCCAAGACCCGACTAGCTGGTACCAAGAGACCCAGTACTTC	-	TRBD2	TRBV3-1/TRBV3-2	TRBJ2-5
CASSFGRNQETQYF	TGCGCCAGCAGCTTTGGGAGAAACCAAGAGACCCAGTACTTC	-	-	TRBV5-1	TRBJ2-5
CASSPRGASGGQTYEQYF	TGTGCCAGCTCACCTCGCGGGGCTAGCGGGGGCCAGACCTACGAGCAGTACTTC	-	TRBD2	TRBV18	TRBJ2-7
CSVVGPILDTEAFF	TGCAGCGTTGTCGGTCCGATACTCGACACTGAAGCTTTCTTT	-	-	TRBV29-1	TRBJ1-1
CATSSGQGGGQETQYF	TGTGCCACCAGCAGCGGACAGGGGGGGGGTCAAGAGACCCAGTACTTC	many	TRBD1	TRBV15	TRBJ2-5
CAIRGTSNQPQHF	TGTGCCATCCGGGGGACGAGCAATCAGCCCCAGCATTTT	-	-	TRBV10-3	TRBJ1-5
CASSQAGTDYNEQFF	TGTGCCAGCAGCCAGGCCGGGACAGATTACAATGAGCAGTTCTTC	-	TRBD1	TRBV3-1/TRBV3-2	TRBJ2-1
CASSRRGREYGYTF	TGTGCCAGCAGCCGTCGGGGACGGGAGTATGGCTACACCTTC	-	-	TRBV27	TRBJ1-2
CASSLGPGLGEQYF	TGTGCCAGCAGCTTAGGACCAGGTTTAGGCGAGCAGTACTTC	-	-	TRBV7-9	TRBJ2-7
CASRRGNTEAFF	TGTGCCAGCCGAAGGGGCAACACTGAAGCTTTCTTT	few	-	TRBV7-9	TRBJ1-1
CASSQVEGADGYTF	TGTGCCAGCAGCCAAGTCGAGGGGGCCGATGGCTACACCTTC	-	TRBD1	TRBV3-1/TRBV3-2	TRBJ1-2
CATSRFARATGELFF	TGTGCCACCAGCAGGTTTGCGCGGGCCACCGGGGAGCTGTTTTTT	-	-	TRBV15	TRBJ2-2
CASRPPGQGAYGYTF	TGTGCCAGTAGGCCTCCGGGACAGGGGGCCTATGGCTACACCTTC	few	TRBD1	TRBV19	TRBJ1-2
CASTTRQGSNQPQHF	TGTGCCAGCACTACGAGACAGGGTAGCAATCAGCCCCAGCATTTT	-	TRBD1	TRBV7-2	TRBJ1-5
CASTWTSWGGELFF	TGTGCCAGCACCTGGACTAGCTGGGGCGGGGAGCTGTTTTTT	-	TRBD2	TRBV6-6	TRBJ2-2
CASSPGTWYGYTF	TGTGCCAGTAGTCCCGGGACATGGTATGGCTACACCTTC	-	-	TRBV19	TRBJ1-2
CASSYARYEQYF	TGTGCCAGCAGTTATGCGAGGTACGAGCAGTACTTC	-	-	TRBV6-6	TRBJ2-7
CASSEARGGTGTEAFF	TGTGCCAGCAGTGAAGCCAGGGGAGGGACAGGCACTGAAGCTTTCTTT	-	TRBD1	TRBV2	TRBJ1-1
CASSSLLAGVGNEQFF	TGCGCCAGCAGCTCCCTACTAGCGGGGGTAGGAAATGAGCAGTTCTTC	once	TRBD2	TRBV5-1	TRBJ2-1
CASSFTGAVSYEQYF	TGTGCCAGCAGCTTTACAGGGGCCGTCTCCTACGAGCAGTACTTC	few	TRBD1	TRBV11-2	TRBJ2-7
CASSLMGFYNEQFF	TGTGCCAGCAGCCTAATGGGCTTTTACAATGAGCAGTTCTTC	-	-	TRBV28	TRBJ2-1
CATSRDSTNEKLFF	TGTGCCACCAGCCGGGACAGCACTAATGAAAAACTGTTTTTT	-	TRBD1	TRBV6-5	TRBJ1-4
CASSQGGRGGEKLFF	TGCGCCAGCAGCCAAGGAGGCAGGGGCGGTGAAAAACTGTTTTTT	-	-	TRBV4-1	TRBJ1-4
CASTRSRGSTDTQYF	TGTGCCAGCACCAGATCCAGGGGGAGCACAGATACGCAGTATTTT	-	TRBD1	TRBV5-5	TRBJ2-3
CASSLRRTDYEQYF	TGTGCCAGCAGCCTGAGACGGACTGACTACGAGCAGTACTTC	-	-	TRBV27	TRBJ2-7
CASSFDRGPNEKLFF	TGTGCCAGCAGCTTTGACAGGGGGCCTAATGAAAAACTGTTTTTT	-	TRBD1	TRBV5-5	TRBJ1-4
CASSRERTSGANVLTF	TGTGCCAGCTCTCGAGAGCGGACCTCTGGGGCCAACGTCCTGACTTTC	-	-	TRBV18	TRBJ2-6
CASTKTVNYGYTF	TGTGCCAGCACCAAGACAGTCAACTATGGCTACACCTTC	few	-	TRBV7-2	TRBJ1-2
CASSFSGGIYNEQFF	TGTGCCAGCAGCTTCAGCGGGGGGATCTACAATGAGCAGTTCTTC	-	TRBD2	TRBV5-6	TRBJ2-1
CATSSTGTNEKLFF	TGTGCCACCAGCAGTACGGGAACTAATGAAAAACTGTTTTTT	-	-	TRBV15	TRBJ1-4
CASSFDTYNEQFF	TGTGCCAGCAGCTTTGACACTTACAATGAGCAGTTCTTC	-	-	TRBV7-2	TRBJ2-1
CASSLTGTGDTEAFF	TGCGCCAGCAGCTTAACCGGGACAGGGGACACTGAAGCTTTCTTT	-	TRBD1	TRBV5-1	TRBJ1-1
CASSLLRVVAFF	TGTGCCAGCAGTTTACTCAGGGTGGTCGCTTTCTTT	-	-	TRBV12-3/TRBV12-4	TRBJ1-1
CASSSLDRNPAEAFF	TGTGCCAGCAGCTCCCTGGACAGAAACCCCGCTGAAGCTTTCTTT	-	-	TRBV7-2	TRBJ1-1
CASSGGTGEGEQYF	TGTGCCAGCAGTGGGGGGACAGGGGAGGGCGAGCAGTACTTC	-	TRBD1	TRBV11-2	TRBJ2-7
CASSRTGTTETQYF	TGTGCCAGCAGCCGAACCGGGACTACAGAGACCCAGTACTTC	-	TRBD2	TRBV11-2	TRBJ2-5
CASSLAGTGGMQETQYF	TGTGCCAGCAGCTTGGCCGGGACAGGGGGCATGCAAGAGACCCAGTACTTC	-	TRBD1	TRBV5-8	TRBJ2-5
CASSQPRLAKNIQYF	TGCGCCAGCAGCCAACCTCGGTTAGCCAAAAACATTCAGTACTTC	-	-	TRBV4-1	TRBJ2-4
CAISEFRGAGDNPNEKLFF	TGTGCCATCAGTGAGTTCCGTGGGGCAGGGGACAATCCTAATGAAAAACTGTTTTTT	-	-	TRBV10-3	TRBJ1-4
CASSPRAGSFDEQFF	TGTGCCAGCAGCCCTAGGGCGGGGTCGTTCGATGAGCAGTTCTTC	-	-	TRBV9	TRBJ2-1
CASSSAMNRGVIEQYF	TGCGCCAGCAGCTCTGCCATGAACAGGGGTGTAATCGAGCAGTACTTC	once	TRBD1	TRBV5-1	TRBJ2-7